This T cell receptor beta chain was observed in a study of blood T cell repertoires in COVID-19. As for the study in general: COVID-19 samples collected from the United States, Italy and Spain covered acute and convalescent phases. PBMCs, B-cell-depleted T cells, or T cells provided the cDNA or gDNA that made up the material.

In the study's own analysis: From reference gene primer amplification, estimates of nucleated cell counts were derived. Produced via immunoSEQ multiplex PCR; TCRdb's table is partial and in-frame only. V and J calls and clone size are given by that table; D and trimming were obtained from the DNA. The table includes about 310,000 clones, approximately 81% detected once. Before they entered the study, exposed participants had met a COVID-19 case within 2 weeks. The sample consisted of PBMCs or T cells enriched from blood (not recorded which). This clonotype was sampled from a woman under 40 who had been exposed to COVID-19.

For the CDR3, the DNA is TGTGCCAGCAGTGAGCGATCACTAGCGGGAGGGCCTAGGACACACAATGAGCAGTTCTTC. Protein: CASSERSLAGGPRTHNEQFF. The chain carries TRBV2 and TRBJ2-1; 13 bases align to TRBD2. Germline CDR1 is SNHLY and CDR2 is FYNNEI. With 3 bases clipped from V and 5 bases from J, the junction kept 16 bases outside the gene matches. This CDR3 contains 20 residues.